Given below is one T cell receptor (beta chain) in context. Its matching antigen is unknown. This specimen belongs to a study of cytomegalovirus exposure and HLA in healthy donors. Study-level points and caveats: TCR beta chain V- and J-gene trimming was linked, in a later analysis, to a missense variant in DCLRE1C.

J gave up 3 bases and V 5 bases, and 7 bases lay outside the gene matches. CDR1 and CDR2 from the germline V gene are PRHDT and FYEKMQ (reference sequence). The CDR3 is made up of 15 amino acids. The PCR had 60 Vbeta and 13 Jbeta primers. Assay: immunoSEQ multiplex PCR; the TCRdb copy retains only in-frame clones and omits some. The sample shows 150,000 to 200,000 clones, 81% of them seen only once. The TCR sequence derives from a young man in good health and CMV-seronegative. The V gene is TRBV13, the J gene TRBJ2-7; 10 nucleotides align to TRBD1. The specimen sequenced was PBMCs. CDR3 DNA sequence: TGTGCCAGCAGCCCAACTAGGACAGGGGGCTACGAGCAGTACTTC. It is translated as CASSPTRTGGYEQYF.